This T cell receptor (beta chain) appears in the sequencing data of a study of long-term antiretroviral therapy in people with HIV. This clone was observed a handful of times. The CDR3 totals 9 residues. Looked up from germline, CDR1 is WNHNN and CDR2 is SYGVQD (reference sequence). V lost 8 bases, J lost 12 bases, and 11 bases lay in between. Sequencing relied on immunoSEQ assay v3.0, run at survey level. Libraries were prepared by immunoSEQ multiplex PCR; TCRdb keeps only in-frame clonotypes and omits some of them. The sample has some 19,000 clones, about 81% seen once. The chain joins TRBV10-1 to TRBJ2-7, with unresolved D. The origin of this receptor is a man aged 18 to 35 with HIV. Source: unsorted PBMCs, taken 0.9 years after starting antiretroviral therapy. CDR3 coding DNA: TGCGCCAGCTACAGTTTAGGGTACGTC. Residues: CASYSLGYV.